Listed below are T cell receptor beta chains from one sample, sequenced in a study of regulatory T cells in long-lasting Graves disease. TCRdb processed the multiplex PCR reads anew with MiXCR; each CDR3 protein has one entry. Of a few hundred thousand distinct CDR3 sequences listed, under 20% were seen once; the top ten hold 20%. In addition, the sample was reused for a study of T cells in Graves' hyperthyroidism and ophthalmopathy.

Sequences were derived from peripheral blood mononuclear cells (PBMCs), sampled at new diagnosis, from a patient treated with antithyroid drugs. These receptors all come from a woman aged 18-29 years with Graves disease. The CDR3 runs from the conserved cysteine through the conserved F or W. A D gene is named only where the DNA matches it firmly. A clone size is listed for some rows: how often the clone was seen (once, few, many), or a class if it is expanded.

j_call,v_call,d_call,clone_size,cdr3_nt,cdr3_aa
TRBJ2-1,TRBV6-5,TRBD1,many,TGTGCCAGCAGTTATGCTACAGGGGTGCAGAATGAGCAGTTCTTC,CASSYATGVQNEQFF
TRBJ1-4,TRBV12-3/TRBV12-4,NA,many,TGTGCCAGCAGTCTCCGGGACACTGCGGCGGAACTGTTTTTT,CASSLRDTAAELFF
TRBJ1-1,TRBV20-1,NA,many,TGCAGTGTTGGAGGAAATGAGAACACTGAAGCTTTCTTT,CSVGGNENTEAFF
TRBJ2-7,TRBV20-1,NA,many,TGCAGTGCTAGAGTTGCTGGAACCTACGAGCAGTACTTC,CSARVAGTYEQYF
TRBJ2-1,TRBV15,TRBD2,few,TGTGCCACCAGCAGGGGAAACGGGGGGGAGGTGCAGTTCTTC,CATSRGNGGEVQFF
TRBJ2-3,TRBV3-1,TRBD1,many,TGTGCCAGCAGCCCCGGACAGGTTACGCAGTATTTT,CASSPGQVTQYF
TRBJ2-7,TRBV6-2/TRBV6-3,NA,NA,TGTGCCAGCACCAGCGCGTACGAGCAGTACTTC,CASTSAYEQYF
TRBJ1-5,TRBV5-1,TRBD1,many,TGCGCCAGCAGGGACAGGGAGAATCAGCCCCAGCATTTT,CASRDRENQPQHF
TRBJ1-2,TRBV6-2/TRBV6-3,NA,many,TGTGCCAGCAGCGAGGGGAACTATGGCTACACCTTC,CASSEGNYGYTF
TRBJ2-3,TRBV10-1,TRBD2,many,TGCGCCAGCCGAGGACTAGCGGGGGATGTTTCTGTGTGCACAGATACGCAGTATTTT,CASRGLAGDVSVCTDTQYF
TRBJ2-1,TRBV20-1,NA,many,TGCAGTGCTAGAGATTCCGGGACATCGAACAATGAGCAGTTCTTC,CSARDSGTSNNEQFF
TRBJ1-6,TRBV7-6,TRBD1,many,TGTGCCAGCAGCTTAGGTCTAGGGGGCGCGCGGAATAATTCACCCCTCCACTTT,CASSLGLGGARNNSPLHF
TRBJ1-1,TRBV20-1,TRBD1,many,TGCAGTGCTAGACCAAGGGACAACAGGGGGAGGTTGCGATCGGTTGCAGAAGCTTTCTTT,CSARPRDNRGRLRSVAEAFF
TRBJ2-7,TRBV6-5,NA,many,TGTGCCAGCAGTTACTTACTCGAACGCGGACATGGAACTTACGAGCAGTACTTC,CASSYLLERGHGTYEQYF
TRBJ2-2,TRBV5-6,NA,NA,TGTGCCAGCAGCTTGCGAGGGCTTAACACCGGGGAGCTGTTTTTT,CASSLRGLNTGELFF
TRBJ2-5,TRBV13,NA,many,TGTGCCAGCAGCGACCGGGGCCCCCAAGAGACCCAGTACTTC,CASSDRGPQETQYF
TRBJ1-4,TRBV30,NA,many,TGTGCCTGGAGCGGAGGTCCTAATGAAAAACTGTTTTTT,CAWSGGPNEKLFF
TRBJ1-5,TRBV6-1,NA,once,TGCGCCAGCAGTGAGAGCGGTCAGCCCCAGCATTTT,CASSESGQPQHF
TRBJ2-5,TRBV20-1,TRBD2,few,TGCAGTGCTCCGGCTAGCGGGAGGCCGGCTTGGGGGGGGACCCAGTACTTC,CSAPASGRPAWGGTQYF
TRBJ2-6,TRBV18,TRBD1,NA,TGTGCCAGCTCACCTGGAGCCGGGACAGGGGGGTCTGGGGCCAACGTCCTGACTTTC,CASSPGAGTGGSGANVLTF
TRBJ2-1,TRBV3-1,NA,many,TGTGCCAGCAGCCAAGATACCGGAGGGGCACCCGTCTCCTACAATGAGCAGTTCTTC,CASSQDTGGAPVSYNEQFF
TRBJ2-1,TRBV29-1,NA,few,TGCAGCGTTGAAACCTTTACGGTTGATAATGAGCAGTTCTTC,CSVETFTVDNEQFF
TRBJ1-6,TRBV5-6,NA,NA,TGTGCCAGCAGCTTCGGGGATCCACCCCTCCACTTT,CASSFGDPPLHF
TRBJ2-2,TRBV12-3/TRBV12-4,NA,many,TGTGCCAGCAGCCGGGAGTCCGGGGAGCTGTTTTTT,CASSRESGELFF
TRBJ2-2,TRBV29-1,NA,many,TGCAGCGCCCCGGGGCAGGGGAACACCGGGGAGCTGTTTTTT,CSAPGQGNTGELFF
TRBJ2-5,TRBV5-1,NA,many,TGTGCCAGCAGCTTAGGGGCGGGGGAGACCCAGTACTTC,CASSLGAGETQYF
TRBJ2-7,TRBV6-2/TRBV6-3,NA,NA,TGTGCCAGCAGTTACGTAGGGGGTGAGCAGTACTTC,CASSYVGGEQYF
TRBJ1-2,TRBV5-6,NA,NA,TGTGCCAGCAGCTTAACGCCGATGGGAGGCTACACCTTC,CASSLTPMGGYTF
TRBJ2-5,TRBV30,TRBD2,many,TGTGCCTGGAATCTAGCGGGGGGGCTGGAGACCCAGTACTTC,CAWNLAGGLETQYF
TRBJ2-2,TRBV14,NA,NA,TGTGCCAGCAGCCAAGACGGTTTCACCGGGGAGCTGTTTTTT,CASSQDGFTGELFF
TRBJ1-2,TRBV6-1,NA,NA,TGTGCCAGCTGCAGAGAAGCTAACTATGGCTACACCTTC,CASCREANYGYTF
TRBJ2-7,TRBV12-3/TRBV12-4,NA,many,TGTGCCAGCAGTTTACAAGCCCGGTACGAGCAGTACTTC,CASSLQARYEQYF
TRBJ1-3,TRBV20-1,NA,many,TGCAGTGCTAGCGGACCTGCCGGCTCTGGAAACACCATATATTTT,CSASGPAGSGNTIYF
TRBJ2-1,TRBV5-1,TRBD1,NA,TGCGCCAGCGGGACAGCAAATTACAATGAGCAGTTCTTC,CASGTANYNEQFF
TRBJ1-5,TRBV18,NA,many,TGTGCCAGCTCACCTACGGGGAGGGGCGTTGGCAATCAGCCCCAGCATTTT,CASSPTGRGVGNQPQHF
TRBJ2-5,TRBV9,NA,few,TGTGCCAGCAGCGTAGCTCTAAGTAGCCAAGAGACCCAGTACTTC,CASSVALSSQETQYF